Following are 20 T cell receptor beta chains from one sample sequenced in a study of human T cells and chemical hapten exposure. One entry per CDR3 protein results from TCRdb running MiXCR on the RACE reads. The repertoire holds around 120,000 distinct CDR3 sequences, with roughly 15% as singletons. Time point meaning: patch test 1, 2 weeks after DPC sensitization. Indicated treatment: therapeutic diphenylcyclopropenone sensitization with weekly scalp DPC. The specimen comprised whole blood, sampled in connection with sensitization to the hapten diphenylcyclopropenone (DPC). These receptor sequences come from a man between 18 and 35 years old with alopecia areata. Some clones in this sample may be carry-over from other donors' samples.

V gene TRBV13 combines with J gene TRBJ1-4, with no clear D. This CDR3 region has 14 residues. CDR1 and CDR2 from the germline V gene are PRHDT and FYEKMQ (reference sequence). V lost 5 bases and J 7 bases, leaving 14 bases between the germline ends. CDR3 in DNA: TGTGCCAGCAGCAGGGATGAACCGGGTGAAAAACTGTTTTTT. This codes for CASSRDEPGEKLFF. The whole variable domain, remainder taken from reference TRBV13 and TRBJ1-4, is AAGVIQSPRHLIKEKRETATLKCYPIPRHDTVYWYQQGPGQDPQFLISFYEKMQSDKGSIPDRFSAQQFSDYHSELNMSSLELGDSALYFCASSRDEPGEKLFFGSGTQLSVL.

This clonotype was detected only a few times. The chain has TRBV28 and TRBJ2-7; D is perhaps TRBD1 (5 bases). Germline V CDR1 and CDR2: MDHEN, SYDVKM. There are 12 residues in the CDR3. The V end lost 8 bases, the J end lost 3 bases, and 11 bases lay between the germline ends. The CDR3 loop reads CASSDTNYEQYF. The CDR3 DNA reads as TGTGCCAGCTCGGACACCAACTACGAGCAGTACTTC. Full variable domain (missing parts from reference TRBV28 and TRBJ2-7): DVKVTQSSRYLVKRTGEKVFLECVQDMDHENMFWYRQDPGLGLRLIYFSYDVKMKEKGDIPEGYSVSREKKERFSLILESASTNQTSMYLCASSDTNYEQYFGPGTRLTVT.

The gene calls are TRBV5-6 and TRBJ2-6; no reliable D call. The CDR3 contains 15 residues. Germline lookup yields CDR1 SGHDT and CDR2 YYEEEE. The germline V and J ends were trimmed by 4 bases and 0 bases, with 8 bases remaining between them. The CDR3 nucleotides are TGTGCCAGCAGCCTACTGCTCTCTGGGGCCAACGTCCTGACTTTC. Its translation is CASSLLLSGANVLTF.

Written as DNA, the CDR3 is TGCGCCAGCAGCCCACCTGGGGGGGCCGAGGCTTTCTTT. Encoded protein: CASSPPGGAEAFF. This chain joins TRBV4-3 and TRBJ1-1, with a tentative D call TRBD1 (6 bases). Germline V gives CDR1 LGHNA, CDR2 YSLEER. The CDR3 spans 13 residues. V lost 4 bases and J 11 bases, leaving 17 bases between the germline ends.

V gene TRBV11-2 combines with J gene TRBJ2-7; D is ambiguous. The germline V gene has CDR1 SGHAT and CDR2 FQNNGV. The CDR3 has 14 amino acids. V was clipped by 2 bases and J by 3 bases, with 11 bases between them. Written as DNA, the CDR3 is TGTGCCAGCAGCTTACGGTATCTGGACTACGAGCAGTACTTC. This sequence encodes CASSLRYLDYEQYF. The whole variable domain, remainder taken from reference TRBV11-2 and TRBJ2-7, is EAGVAQSPRYKIIEKRQSVAFWCNPISGHATLYWYQQILGQGPKLLIQFQNNGVVDDSQLPKDRFSAERLKGVDSTLKIQPAKLEDSAVYLCASSLRYLDYEQYFGPGTRLTVT.

This chain links TRBV7-8 with TRBJ2-7; D call uncertain. Looked up from germline, CDR1 is SGHVS and CDR2 is FQNEAQ. V was trimmed by 2 bases and J by 0 bases, leaving 11 bases between them. The CDR3 loop spans 15 amino acids. The CDR3 is CASSLSYESSYEQYV. The CDR3 nucleotides are TGTGCCAGCAGCTTAAGCTACGAAAGCTCCTACGAGCAGTACGTC.

The chain carries TRBV21-1 and TRBJ2-5; the table's TRBD1 call for D was not verified on the DNA. TRBV21-1 counts as a pseudogene. This CDR3 has 18 residues. The CDR3 bases are TGTGCCAGCAGCAAAAGGGGAAAAGGGACAGGGGGCCGAGAGACCCAGTACTTC. It is translated as CASSKRGKGTGGRETQYF.

This chain links TRBV5-4 with TRBJ2-3, with TRBD2 identical over 12 bases. V was clipped by 0 bases and J by 5 bases; unmatched bases: 10. The CDR3 length is 18 residues. Germline V gene sequence: CDR1 SGHNT, CDR2 YYREEE (reference sequence). This chain's CDR3 is CASSLDPSGGELGDTQYF. The CDR3 bases are TGTGCCAGCAGCTTGGACCCTAGCGGGGGGGAACTCGGAGATACGCAGTATTTT.

CDR3 nucleotide sequence: TGTGCCAGCAGCCCCGGACAGGCCTACTACAATGAGCAGTTCTTC. Its translation is CASSPGQAYYNEQFF. This chain links TRBV9 with TRBJ2-1, with 7 bases matching TRBD1. V was pared by 4 bases and J by 3 bases, with 7 bases of the junction left unmatched. Germline loops: CDR1 SGDLS, CDR2 YYNGEE. There are 15 residues in the CDR3.

The V gene is TRBV29-1, the J gene TRBJ2-5; perhaps TRBD1 as D (5 bases). Germline CDR1 and CDR2: SQVTM and ANQGSEA. The CDR3 loop spans 14 amino acids. V lost 0 bases, J lost 3 bases, and 11 bases lay in between. CDR3 residues: CSVEERPGKETQYF. The CDR3 DNA is TGCAGCGTTGAAGAACGTCCAGGGAAAGAGACCCAGTACTTC.

Only one count was recorded for this clonotype. V and J are TRBV6-5 and TRBJ2-5; D may correspond to TRBD1 or TRBD2 (5 bases each). CDR3 length equals 14 residues. Germline-derived CDR1 and CDR2 are MNHEY and SVGAGI. Trimming took off 2 bases at V and 1 base at J, with 8 bases between the two ends. For the CDR3, the DNA is TGTGCCAGCAGTTACCTGAGGGGCCAAGAGACCCAGTACTTC. Its translation is CASSYLRGQETQYF.

The chain recombines TRBV27 with TRBJ2-2; no definite D call. CDR1 is MNHEY and CDR2 is SMNVEV in the germline V gene (reference sequence). The CDR3 runs 14 residues. Trimming took off 3 bases at V and 2 bases at J, with 7 bases between the two ends. The CDR3 DNA sequence: TGTGCCAGCAGTTTTTTTAAAAACACCGGGGAGCTGTTTTTT. This encodes CASSFFKNTGELFF.

The chain employs TRBV11-1 and TRBJ2-2, with unresolved D. The CDR3 is made up of 12 amino acids. V was shortened by 5 bases and J by 3 bases, with 4 bases between the two germline ends. Germline CDR1 reads SGHAT; CDR2 reads FQDESV (reference sequence). CDR3: CASSRDTGELFF. The CDR3 DNA follows: TGTGCCAGCAGCCGGGACACCGGGGAGCTGTTTTTT.

The CDR3: CSVSSGTANEKLFF. CDR3 nucleotides: TGCAGCGTTTCCTCCGGGACAGCTAATGAAAAACTGTTTTTT. The rearrangement joins TRBV29-1 to TRBJ1-4; 7 bases match TRBD1. J was trimmed by 3 bases and V by 5 bases; bases with no gene match: 6. CDR1 SQVTM and CDR2 ANQGSEA come from the germline V gene. This CDR3 has 14 residues.

This clonotype was seen a few times. The V call is TRBV11-2, the J call TRBJ2-5; perhaps D is TRBD1 or TRBD2 (5 bases each). Germline values: CDR1 SGHAT, CDR2 FQNNGV. Trimming removed 5 bases from V and 2 bases from J, with 15 bases in between. The CDR3 totals 15 residues. CDR3 coding DNA: TGTGCCAGCAGCCAAAGGGGACCTGCACAAGAGACCCAGTACTTC. Protein sequence: CASSQRGPAQETQYF.

This clonotype occurred a few times. V gene TRBV11-2 combines with J gene TRBJ2-7; D might be TRBD1 or TRBD2, each matching 5 bases. Germline CDR1 SGHAT, CDR2 FQNNGV. Trimming cost V 5 bases and J 6 bases, with 17 bases left between them. This CDR3 has 14 residues. The CDR3: CASSQTRGRGEQYF. As DNA, the CDR3 is TGTGCCAGCAGCCAAACACGGGGACGCGGCGAGCAGTACTTC.

This clonotype came up a few times. The chain carries TRBV6-2 or TRBV6-3 and TRBJ2-5; TRBD1 matches at 7 bases. The CDR3 is 13 amino acids. V lost 6 bases, J lost 1 base, and 2 bases stayed unmatched. Germline CDR1 reads MNHEY; CDR2 reads SVGEGT. The CDR3 DNA follows: TGTGCCAGCAGGGGACAGACCCAAGAGACCCAGTACTTC. Translated, it gives CASRGQTQETQYF.

The CDR3 DNA follows: TGTGCCACCAGTGATTTGACGCCACAGGGGAGCTCCTATAATTCACCCCTCCACTTT. Encoded protein: CATSDLTPQGSSYNSPLHF. The genes are TRBV24-1 and TRBJ1-6; 7 nucleotides match TRBD1. CDR1 and CDR2 from the germline V gene are KGHDR and SFDVKD. The CDR3 covers 19 residues. V shed 0 bases, J shed 0 bases, and the junction held 7 bases outside the gene matches.

This sequence joins TRBV11-2 and TRBJ2-3; D possibly uses TRBD1 or TRBD2 (6 bases each). Trimming shortened V by 5 bases and J by 4 bases, and 16 bases separated the two germline ends. Germline assignment: CDR1 SGHAT and CDR2 FQNNGV. The CDR3 spans 15 residues. The CDR3 coding sequence is TGTGCCAGCAGCCTTGTGGGGGGCGGCGCAGATACGCAGTATTTT. Amino acids: CASSLVGGGADTQYF.

Written as DNA, the CDR3 is TGCAGCGTTGAGCCGCCACGTTACGTC. It translates to CSVEPPRYV. The chain combines TRBV29-1 with TRBJ2-7; D remains ambiguous. CDR3 length: 9 residues. Trimming shortened V by 3 bases and J by 13 bases, and 10 bases separated the two germline ends. Germline V lookup: CDR1 SQVTM, CDR2 ANQGSEA.